Each of the 18 T cell receptor beta chains below was sequenced from the same sample in a study of cytomegalovirus exposure and HLA in healthy donors. The repertoire was sequenced with immunoSEQ multiplex PCR; TCRdb's copy has only in-frame clones and lacks some. This table holds some 100,000 clones, around nine tenths found once. The source material was PBMCs. These receptors came from a man aged 18 to 35 in good health and CMV-seropositive.

This rearrangement joins TRBV19 to TRBJ2-6; weak D call: TRBD1 (7 bases). This CDR3 has 20 amino acids. Trimming cost V 0 bases and J 0 bases, with 18 bases left between them. Germline loops: CDR1 LNHDA, CDR2 SQIVND (reference sequence). The CDR3 sequence is CASSIDGRRGRSSGANVLTF. CDR3 nucleotide sequence: TGTGCCAGTAGTATAGATGGGCGGAGGGGGCGATCCTCTGGGGCCAACGTCCTGACTTTC.

This chain joins TRBV27 and TRBJ2-7; 10 bases map to TRBD1. The CDR3 consists of 13 residues. CDR1 is MNHEY, CDR2 SMNVEV, per germline (reference sequence). J was trimmed by 4 bases and V by 4 bases; bases with no gene match: 1. CDR3 residues: CASSSGQGYEQYF. The CDR3 nucleotides are TGTGCCAGCAGTTCGGGACAGGGGTACGAGCAGTACTTC.

The V call is TRBV5-1, the J call TRBJ1-4; a weak D match, TRBD1 (6 bases). Trimming took 2 bases from V and 7 from J, leaving 18 bases between them. Germline V lookup: CDR1 SGHRS, CDR2 YFSETQ. The CDR3 covers 16 residues. The DNA for the CDR3 is TGCGCCAGCAGCTTCAATGCGCAGGGGCCTGGTGAAAAACTGTTTTTT. Protein: CASSFNAQGPGEKLFF.

This chain joins TRBV7-2 and TRBJ2-1; D may be TRBD2 (5 bases). Trimming removed 5 bases at V and 3 bases at J, with 17 bases between. This CDR3 spans 16 amino acids. The V gene's germline CDR1 is SGHTA and CDR2 FQGNSA. CDR3 coding DNA: TGTGCCAGCAGCCCCCCTGGAGGCTACCTCTACAATGAGCAGTTCTTC. It specifies CASSPPGGYLYNEQFF.

This sequence joins TRBV18 and TRBJ1-1; perhaps TRBD1 as D (6 bases). The CDR3 extends over 15 amino acids. Trimming took off 6 bases at V and 2 bases at J, with 16 bases between the two ends. Germline CDR1 reads KGHSH; CDR2 reads LQKENI. The CDR3 region is CASSQRGTVNTEAFF. The CDR3 region has the DNA TGTGCCAGCTCTCAAAGGGGGACGGTCAACACTGAAGCTTTCTTT.

This clone was recorded only once. The gene calls are TRBV7-9 and TRBJ2-3; possible D gene TRBD2, 7 bases. CDR3 size: 13 residues. The V end lost 3 bases, the J end lost 6 bases, and 10 bases lay between the germline ends. The V gene's germline CDR1 is SEHNR and CDR2 FQNEAQ (reference sequence). CDR3 sequence reads: CASSFAGADTQYF. The CDR3 nucleotides read TGTGCCAGCAGCTTCGCGGGGGCCGATACGCAGTATTTT.

V is TRBV11-2 and J is TRBJ2-7; D not certain. The V end was cut by 2 bases, the J end by 3 bases, with 14 bases between. CDR3 length equals 15 residues. The V gene's germline CDR1 is SGHAT and CDR2 FQNNGV. The CDR3 here is CASSLIGATIYEQYF. CDR3 nucleotide sequence: TGTGCCAGCAGCTTAATTGGAGCAACTATCTACGAGCAGTACTTC. Based on the CDR3 plus reference TRBV11-2 and TRBJ2-7, the full variable domain is EAGVAQSPRYKIIEKRQSVAFWCNPISGHATLYWYQQILGQGPKLLIQFQNNGVVDDSQLPKDRFSAERLKGVDSTLKIQPAKLEDSAVYLCASSLIGATIYEQYFGPGTRLTVT.

This chain's CDR3 is CASSLAGNTEAFF. The DNA for the CDR3 is TGTGCCAGCAGTCTAGCGGGGAACACTGAAGCTTTCTTT. The V and J genes are TRBV27 and TRBJ1-1; no definite D call. From germline, CDR1 is MNHEY and CDR2 SMNVEV (reference sequence). The CDR3 length is 13 residues. V gave up 5 bases and J gave up 1 base, with 8 bases separating them.

The chain uses TRBV5-4 and TRBJ1-2; D gene unclear. Between the trimmed V and J ends, which lost 3 bases and 6 bases, there was a span of 18 bases. CDR3 length: 15 residues. In germline, CDR1 is SGHNT, CDR2 YYREEE (reference sequence). CDR3 loop: CASSSVSGLSDGYTF. As DNA, the CDR3 is TGTGCCAGCAGCTCGGTATCGGGGTTGAGTGATGGCTACACCTTC.

The chain employs TRBV5-5 and TRBJ1-6; 9 bases line up with TRBD1. Germline CDR1 reads SGHKS; CDR2 reads YYEKEE (reference sequence). Losses at the gene ends were 4 bases for V and 7 bases for J; bases not matched to a gene: 9. The CDR3 length is 16 residues. CDR3 nucleotides: TGTGCCAGCAGCCCCTTGAGGACAGGGGACAATTCACCCCTCCACTTT. Its translation: CASSPLRTGDNSPLHF. Combining the CDR3 with reference TRBV5-5 and TRBJ1-6 gives the whole variable domain DAGVTQSPTHLIKTRGQQVTLRCSPISGHKSVSWYQQVLGQGPQFIFQYYEKEERGRGNFPDRFSARQFPNYSSELNVNALLLGDSALYLCASSPLRTGDNSPLHFGNGTRLTVT.

The CDR3 loop reads CASTPAGQVGPQHF. For the CDR3, the DNA is TGTGCCAGCACCCCGGCGGGGCAGGTGGGGCCCCAGCATTTT. This sequence joins TRBV7-9 and TRBJ1-5; a possible D gene is TRBD1 (5 bases). The V and J ends lost 7 bases and 9 bases respectively, with 19 bases between them. CDR3 length equals 14 residues. Germline-derived CDR1 and CDR2 are SEHNR and FQNEAQ (reference sequence).

The chain employs TRBV5-6 and TRBJ1-2; D gene unclear. Per the germline V gene, CDR1 is SGHDT and CDR2 is YYEEEE. V was trimmed by 2 bases and J by 4 bases, leaving 15 bases between them. CDR3 size: 15 residues. The CDR3 loop is CASSLWQALGYGYTF. CDR3 nucleotides: TGTGCCAGCAGCTTATGGCAGGCGCTGGGCTATGGCTACACCTTC. Combining the CDR3 with reference TRBV5-6 and TRBJ1-2 gives the whole variable domain DAGVTQSPTHLIKTRGQQVTLRCSPKSGHDTVSWYQQALGQGPQFIFQYYEEEERQRGNFPDRFSGHQFPNYSSELNVNALLLGDSALYLCASSLWQALGYGYTFGSGTRLTVV.

V is TRBV30 and J is TRBJ1-1, with D hard to call. Germline V lookup: CDR1 GTSNPN, CDR2 SVGIG (reference sequence). This CDR3 is 13 amino acids long. Trimming cost V 0 bases and J 1 base, with 6 bases left between them. CDR3 residues: CAWSVAGNTEAFF. The DNA of the CDR3 is TGTGCCTGGAGTGTAGCGGGGAACACTGAAGCTTTCTTT.

In DNA, the CDR3 is TGTGCCAGCGGGGGGGCCGGAGAGCAGTTCTTC. Protein sequence: CASGGAGEQFF. V is TRBV27 and J is TRBJ2-1, with D possibly matching TRBD2 (7 bases). With 8 bases removed from V and 10 bases from J, the gap between germline ends came to 12 bases. The CDR3 covers 11 residues. CDR1 is MNHEY and CDR2 is SMNVEV in the germline V gene (reference sequence).

This clone came up once. The chain carries TRBV28 and TRBJ2-7; D perhaps matches TRBD1 (6 bases). The ends were cut back, 5 bases at V and 3 bases at J, with 8 bases in the middle. Germline V gene lookup returns CDR1 MDHEN and CDR2 SYDVKM. CDR3 length: 12 residues. The CDR3 loop reads CASSQGGYEQYF. CDR3 nucleotides: TGTGCCAGCAGTCAAGGGGGCTACGAGCAGTACTTC.

This clone was detected once. This chain joins TRBV6-4 and TRBJ2-7; 8 bases map to TRBD1. Germline V gives CDR1 MRHNA, CDR2 SNTAGT. J lost 3 bases, V lost 2 bases, and 6 bases had no gene match. The CDR3 spans 15 residues. CDR3 sequence (DNA): TGTGCCAGCAGTGACCCACAGGGGGGAGGCTACGAGCAGTACTTC. The encoded protein is CASSDPQGGGYEQYF.

This sequence joins TRBV19 and TRBJ2-3; TRBD2 matches 12 bases. Germline CDR1 reads LNHDA; CDR2 reads SQIVND (reference sequence). V was clipped by 3 bases and J by 2 bases; unmatched bases: 6. CDR3 length: 17 residues. The CDR3 spells CASSIRRLAGDTDTQYF. The DNA of the CDR3 is TGTGCCAGTAGTATCCGACGACTAGCGGGGGACACAGATACGCAGTATTTT. Looking up the rest from reference TRBV19 and TRBJ2-3 gives the full variable domain: DGGITQSPKYLFRKEGQNVTLSCEQNLNHDAMYWYRQDPGQGLRLIYYSQIVNDFQKGDIAEGYSVSREKKESFPLTVTSAQKNPTAFYLCASSIRRLAGDTDTQYFGPGTRLTVL.

The chain uses TRBV4-2 and TRBJ1-6; D gene uncertain. CDR1 is LGHNA, CDR2 YNFKEQ, per germline. V was pared by 0 bases and J by 11 bases, with 11 bases between. CDR3 length: 14 residues. The CDR3, as DNA: TGTGCCAGCAGCCAAGATCGGTCCCAACCACCCCTCCACTTT. It yields the protein CASSQDRSQPPLHF.